This T cell receptor (beta chain) originates from a study of OX40 agonist ivuxolimab in advanced cancers. As for the study more broadly: The costimulatory receptor OX40 (CD134) was targeted by ivuxolimab, a fully human IgG2 agonistic monoclonal antibody. A male proportion of roughly 80% and a mean age of around 60 years, ranging from 23 to 79, were recorded for the dose-escalation cohort. Three dose-escalation patients achieved partial responses, one with hepatocellular carcinoma and two with cutaneous melanoma. Peripheral TCRbeta sequencing was intended to test whether TCR sequence diversity was altered and clonal T-cell expansion was caused by ivuxolimab. Intravenous ivuxolimab was administered to patients every 2 weeks at six dose levels: 0.01, 0.1, 0.3, 1.5, 3 and 10 mg/kg. Of the roughly 52 dose-escalation patients, hepatocellular carcinoma was present in around 19, melanoma in around 15, renal cell carcinoma in 9 and head and neck cancer in 9. The paper reports the monotherapy dose-escalation portion (N ≈ 52 patients) of the phase I ivuxolimab trial. Prior anti-PD-1, anti-PD-L1 or anti-CTLA-4 therapy was permitted, and 40% of dose-escalation patients had received checkpoint inhibitors.

Points the paper makes about the study in general: After ivuxolimab, CD8+ T cells had more expanded clones than CD4+ T cells on average. At doses of 0.1 to 3.0 mg/kg, clonal expansion of both CD4+ and CD8+ blood T cells was observed from baseline to week 6. The antigen specificity of the clonally expanded peripheral T cells was not determined. In the 0.1-3.0 mg/kg groups, partial responders had among the lowest normalized peripheral clonal expansion, particularly in CD8+ T cells. Low levels of normalized T-cell clonal expansion were also shown by some nonresponding patients.

The trial excluded patients who had a history of autoimmune disease or were on systemic immunosuppression. Peripheral blood for TCR sequencing was collected from all dose cohorts at baseline, on cycle 4 day 1, and on cycle 7 day 1. The samples were taken from a phase I, first-in-human, multicenter, open-label dose-escalation trial of ivuxolimab. Adults with locally advanced or metastatic melanoma, renal cell, hepatocellular, or head and neck squamous cell carcinoma were enrolled in the trial. Before TCR sequencing, CD4+ and CD8+ T cells were separately sorted from peripheral blood. Points on this clone: The clone's antigen remains unknown. No base-level quality is on record; no much larger clone is a single base apart.

The trim is 0 bases for V and 0 bases for J, with a gap of 15 bases between the germline ends. From a lookup of the germline V gene, CDR1 and CDR2 are SGHDN and FVKESK. Including the terminal cysteine and phenylalanine, the CDR3 comprises 19 residues. Just CDR3 DNA is preserved here, 57 bases in frame from base 1. Genomic DNA was extracted from sorted cells for sequencing of the TCRbeta CDR3 region. The immunoSEQ Assay was used to sequence the TCRbeta CDR3 regions. The clones in this table, taken by TCRdb from immuneACCESS, are in-frame only. Not every clone is retained; where verified, under half of the shortfall comes from an unresolved V gene, and the cause of the rest is unknown. The sample table records about 68,000 clones; 91% of these occur just once. The top ten clonotypes cover around 0.28% of the sample.

This receptor was taken from an adult with an advanced solid tumor such as melanoma, head and neck, liver or kidney cancer. The chain was built from TRBV14 and TRBJ2-6; the D gene lacks a confident call. Sequencing used CD4+ or CD8+ T cells sorted from blood, obtained in a trial of the OX40 agonist ivuxolimab. The CDR3 region: CASSQERHVIVSGANVLTF. The nucleotide sequence reads as follows: TGTGCCAGCAGCCAAGAAAGACACGTGATTGTCTCTGGGGCCAACGTCCTGACTTTC.